This T cell receptor beta chain stems from a study of T cells in Graves' hyperthyroidism and ophthalmopathy. This clonotype was picked up many times. From RNA transcripts, TCR beta CDR3 regions were amplified. When the TCR CDR3 underwent first-round RT-PCR, the HTBI primer set was used. TCRdb re-derived calls from the multiplex PCR reads in MiXCR, one entry per CDR3 protein. The table shows about 290,000 distinct CDR3 sequences, with 10% to 15% occurring only once. Germline CDR1 and CDR2: GTSNPN and SVGIG (reference sequence). The CDR3 runs 13 residues. The V segment lost 3 bases and the J segment 8 bases; nucleotides outside the gene matches: 9.

The receptor comes from a woman under 40 with Graves' hyperthyroidism that later progressed to Graves' ophthalmopathy. The sequenced sample consisted of blood. This sequence joins TRBV30 and TRBJ1-2; 7 positions match TRBD1. Written as DNA, the CDR3 is TGTGCCTGGAGCGTACAGGGGATAGGGGGCTACACCTTC. Translating gives CAWSVQGIGGYTF.